Below, 32 T cell receptor beta chains from the same sample are listed, as sequenced in a study of blood T cells in healthy people across ages. Combining a sample-barcoded 5' primer with a J-beta primer mix, a second PCR ran for roughly 6 to 12 cycles. TCRdb analysed the 5' RACE reads with MiXCR anew, one entry per CDR3 protein. The sample consists of about 1.1 million distinct CDR3 sequences, roughly two fifths of them appearing once. The sequencing input was blood. The receptors were sampled from a man between 18 and 29 years old in good health.

This rearrangement joins TRBV20-1 to TRBJ2-1; maybe TRBD2 (5 bases). Germline assignment: CDR1 DFQATT and CDR2 SNEGSKA (reference sequence). V was pared by 6 bases and J by 5 bases, with 11 bases between. There are 12 residues in the CDR3. CDR3 coding DNA: TGCAGTGCCCGGCGGGTGGACAATGAGCAGTTCTTC. Protein: CSARRVDNEQFF.

The table lists this clonotype with a few counts. V usage is TRBV20-1 and J usage is TRBJ2-1; tentative D call: TRBD2 (6 bases). The CDR3 spans 10 residues. Germline V gene sequence: CDR1 DFQATT, CDR2 SNEGSKA (reference sequence). The germline V and J ends were trimmed by 5 bases and 12 bases, with 11 bases remaining between them. The CDR3 here is CSADGTGQFF. For the CDR3, the DNA is TGCAGTGCTGACGGGACTGGGCAGTTCTTC.

As concerns this clonotype: A read error may account for a junction end that differs from germline. The genes are TRBV7-9 and TRBJ2-1, with TRBD1 as a possible D gene (5 bases). Germline CDR1 reads SEHNR; CDR2 reads FQNEAQ (reference sequence). The CDR3 sequence is 18 residues long. Written as DNA, the CDR3 is TGTGCCGGCAGCTTAAGACACGCTAACAGGAGCTCCTACAATGAGCAGTTCTTC. Translated: CAGSLRHANRSSYNEQFF.

The chain employs TRBV7-2 and TRBJ2-1; 9 bases match TRBD2. This CDR3 is built from 16 residues. Germline loops: CDR1 SGHTA, CDR2 FQGNSA. V shed 1 base, J shed 7 bases, and the junction held 8 bases outside the gene matches. CDR3 nucleotides: TGTGCCAGCAGCTTAGTAGGAGCGGGGGGTGGAAATGAGCAGTTCTTC. It is translated as CASSLVGAGGGNEQFF.

The table lists this clonotype with many counts. This chain connects TRBV6-5 to TRBJ2-1; a weak D match, TRBD1 (5 bases). This CDR3 is built from 13 residues. The ends were cut back, 4 bases at V and 2 bases at J, with 6 bases in the middle. Germline V lookup: CDR1 MNHEY, CDR2 SVGAGI. CDR3 sequence: CASSSTAYNEQFF. The CDR3 bases are TGTGCCAGCAGTTCGACAGCCTACAATGAGCAGTTCTTC.

This chain joins TRBV5-1 and TRBJ1-1; 11 bases line up with TRBD1. The CDR3 is 16 residues long. With 4 bases clipped from V and 1 base from J, the junction kept 6 bases outside the gene matches. CDR1 is SGHRS and CDR2 is YFSETQ in the germline V gene. The chain's CDR3 is CASSPRTGGANTEAFF. The DNA of the CDR3 is TGCGCCAGCAGCCCTCGGACAGGGGGCGCGAACACTGAAGCTTTCTTT.

The chain joins TRBV6-6 to TRBJ2-5, with D possibly being TRBD2 (5 bases). The end of the DNA fits TRBJ2-7 better, so the J call may be wrong. CDR1 is MNHNY, CDR2 SVGAGI, per germline (reference sequence). The CDR3 consists of 16 residues. In DNA, the CDR3 is TGTGCCAGCAGTTACTCAAGAGGGAACCGAAATGTCGAGCAGTACTTC. It translates to CASSYSRGNRNVEQYF.

For this clonotype: One end of the junction is discordant with germline, which a read error may explain. This chain joins TRBV29-1 and TRBJ1-2; the match to TRBD1 covers 10 bases. The CDR3 contains 15 residues. The germline CDR1 and CDR2 sequences are SQVTM and ANQGSEA. The CDR3 bases are TGCGGCGTTGAAGGGGGGACAGGGGAACACTATGGCTACACCTTC. It is translated as CGVEGGTGEHYGYTF.

The chain uses TRBV20-1 and TRBJ1-5; 8 nucleotides line up with TRBD1. Trimming at V came to 5 bases and at J to 2 bases, leaving 8 bases not matched to a gene. Germline-derived CDR1 and CDR2 are DFQATT and SNEGSKA (reference sequence). This CDR3 has 15 residues. CDR3 sequence reads: CSASHQGAGNQPQHF. As DNA, the CDR3 is TGCAGTGCTTCCCATCAGGGGGCCGGCAATCAGCCCCAGCATTTT.

The V call is TRBV20-1, the J call TRBJ1-5; 7 bases fit TRBD1. V was clipped by 0 bases and J by 6 bases; unmatched bases: 11. Germline values: CDR1 DFQATT, CDR2 SNEGSKA (reference sequence). The CDR3 is 16 amino acids. DNA of the CDR3: TGCAGTGCTAGAGATTCGCAGGGGGGTGATGCTCAGCCCCAGCATTTT. As protein: CSARDSQGGDAQPQHF.

As to this clonotype: This sequence may be a read error, since a much larger clone differs from it by one base. V and J are TRBV29-1 and TRBJ2-5; no clear D. TRBJ2-7 matches the DNA end more closely, so the J call is doubtful. CDR3 length: 12 residues. The germline V gene has CDR1 SQVTM and CDR2 ANQGSEA. In DNA, the CDR3 is TGCAGCGCTGAACTACAAGACTACGAGCAGTACTTC. This gives the protein CSAELQDYEQYF.

The sample holds many counts of this clonotype. The chain is built from TRBV27 and TRBJ1-2, with a tentative D call TRBD1 (6 bases). The CDR3 loop spans 16 amino acids. Deletions cut 4 bases from V and 4 bases from J, with 19 bases between. The germline V gene has CDR1 MNHEY and CDR2 SMNVEV (reference sequence). CDR3 nucleotide sequence: TGTGCCAGCAGTTACACCACCCTCAGGGGAACCTATGGCTACACCTTC. Translation gives CASSYTTLRGTYGYTF.

This sequence joins TRBV5-4 and TRBJ2-3; 11 positions match TRBD2. In germline, CDR1 is SGHNT, CDR2 YYREEE (reference sequence). CDR3 length equals 16 residues. J was trimmed by 4 bases and V by 0 bases; bases with no gene match: 4. Here the CDR3 reads CASSLDLAGGSDTQYF. The CDR3 DNA is TGTGCCAGCAGCTTGGATCTAGCGGGGGGATCAGATACGCAGTATTTT.

The rearrangement links TRBV7-9 to TRBJ2-1; TRBD1 matches at 9 bases. Germline values: CDR1 SEHNR, CDR2 FQNEAQ (reference sequence). Germline trimming cut 1 base from V and 5 bases from J; bases unmatched to any gene: 3. The CDR3 consists of 15 residues. CDR3 bases: TGTGCCAGCAGCTTAGTAGACAGGGGGAACAATGAGCAGTTCTTC. This codes for CASSLVDRGNNEQFF. The full variable domain, completed using reference TRBV7-9 and TRBJ2-1, is DTGVSQNPRHKITKRGQNVTFRCDPISEHNRLYWYRQTLGQGPEFLTYFQNEAQLEKSRLLSDRFSAERPKGSFSTLEIQRTEQGDSAMYLCASSLVDRGNNEQFFGPGTRLTVL.

CDR3 nucleotides: TGTGCCAGCAGTTCCGGGGGAATGATGGACACTGAAGCTTTCTTT. It yields the protein CASSSGGMMDTEAFF. This chain uses TRBV6-5 with TRBJ1-1; TRBD1 might be the D (5 bases). CDR1 and CDR2 (germline): MNHEY, SVGAGI. Trimming cost V 4 bases and J 3 bases, with 15 bases left between them. The CDR3 length is 15 residues.

The chain couples TRBV27 to TRBJ2-1; TRBD1 matches at 7 bases. V was clipped by 4 bases and J by 7 bases; unmatched bases: 13. The CDR3 has 16 residues. CDR1 and CDR2 from the germline V gene are MNHEY and SMNVEV (reference sequence). This CDR3 reads CASSSLRDSLGNEQFF. For the CDR3, the DNA is TGTGCCAGCAGTTCCCTTCGGGACAGCCTCGGGAATGAGCAGTTCTTC.

Worth noting for this clonotype: Sequence at one end of the junction differs from germline and may be a read error. This chain joins TRBV25-1 and TRBJ1-3, with D unresolved. CDR1 is MGHDK, CDR2 SYGVNS, per germline. The CDR3 runs to 16 residues. In nucleotides, the CDR3 is TGTGCTAGCAGTGAATATGGTCGTAGCTCTGGAAACACCATATATTTT. Translation gives CASSEYGRSSGNTIYF.

The rearrangement uses TRBV10-3 and TRBJ2-2; TRBD1 agrees at 7 bases. V shed 6 bases, J shed 8 bases, and the junction held 9 bases outside the gene matches. The CDR3 totals 14 residues. Germline V gene lookup returns CDR1 ENHRY and CDR2 SYGVKD. This chain's CDR3 is CAISVGTAGGELFF. The CDR3 nucleotides are TGTGCCATCAGCGTGGGGACAGCAGGAGGGGAGCTGTTTTTT.

This clonotype was picked up a small number of times. V usage is TRBV29-1 and J usage is TRBJ1-5; D remains ambiguous. Per germline, CDR1 SQVTM and CDR2 ANQGSEA. V shed 4 bases and J shed 5 bases, with 9 bases lying between them. The CDR3 is 12 residues long. CDR3 residues: CSVASGYQPQHF. The CDR3 DNA reads as TGCAGCGTTGCGTCGGGATATCAGCCCCAGCATTTT.

The genes are TRBV29-1 and TRBJ1-1, with unresolved D. The CDR3 runs to 13 residues. Trimming removed 3 bases from V and 2 bases from J, with 10 bases in between. The germline CDR1 and CDR2 sequences are SQVTM and ANQGSEA. CDR3 sequence reads: CSVETVLNTEAFF. CDR3 bases: TGCAGCGTTGAGACCGTATTAAACACTGAAGCTTTCTTT.

The table lists this clonotype with a few counts. In nucleotides, the CDR3 is TGCAGTGCTAAGGAGCCGAACACCGGGGAGCTGTTTTTT. This codes for CSAKEPNTGELFF. The genes are TRBV20-1 and TRBJ2-2; no definite D call. The CDR3 totals 13 residues. CDR1 and CDR2 from the germline V gene are DFQATT and SNEGSKA (reference sequence). Trimming took off 4 bases at V and 0 bases at J, with 6 bases between the two ends.

CDR3 in DNA: TGCGCCAGCAGCCAAGCTTCTAGAAGAGGGGAGACCCAGTACTTC. Its translation is CASSQASRRGETQYF. V and J are TRBV4-3 and TRBJ2-5; TRBD2 might be the D (5 bases). The CDR3 is 15 residues long. Germline values: CDR1 LGHNA, CDR2 YSLEER. V was cut by 1 base and J by 5 bases, with 14 bases left in between.

This rearrangement joins TRBV12-3 or TRBV12-4 to TRBJ2-3, with 7 bases matching TRBD1. The CDR3 has 15 residues. Losses at the gene ends were 5 bases for V and 4 bases for J; bases not matched to a gene: 9. Written as DNA, the CDR3 is TGTGCCAGCAGTAAGGGGGCGAGACAGGCAGATACGCAGTATTTT. Encoded protein: CASSKGARQADTQYF.

This clonotype has only a few counts. The chain links TRBV3-1 to TRBJ2-5; 9 nucleotides agree with TRBD2. V was pared by 1 base and J by 1 base, with 10 bases of the junction left unmatched. CDR3 size: 18 residues. CDR1 LGHDT and CDR2 YNNKEL come from the germline V gene (reference sequence). This CDR3 reads CASSQVASGTSLQETQYF. CDR3 bases: TGTGCCAGCAGCCAAGTGGCTAGCGGGACAAGTCTCCAAGAGACCCAGTACTTC.

The rearrangement joins TRBV6-5 to TRBJ2-2; D gene unclear. The CDR3 loop spans 17 amino acids. Trimming shortened V by 1 base and J by 0 bases, and 12 bases separated the two germline ends. Germline CDR1 MNHEY, CDR2 SVGAGI. The CDR3 loop reads CASSYWQVTTNTGELFF. Here the CDR3 DNA reads TGTGCCAGCAGTTACTGGCAGGTTACGACGAACACCGGGGAGCTGTTTTTT.

This clonotype was detected only a few times. J is TRBJ2-1 and V is TRBV20-1, with D unclear. Germline values: CDR1 DFQATT, CDR2 SNEGSKA (reference sequence). The CDR3 sequence is 11 residues long. V shed 6 bases and J shed 7 bases, with 10 bases lying between them. The chain's CDR3 is CSANSRNEQFF. The CDR3 DNA follows: TGCAGTGCAAACTCTCGAAATGAGCAGTTCTTC.

This clonotype was detected a few times. The chain recombines TRBV4-1 with TRBJ1-2, with D possibly being TRBD1 (5 bases). This CDR3 region has 14 residues. Trimming took off 1 base at V and 2 bases at J, with 8 bases between the two ends. Per the germline V gene, CDR1 is MGHRA and CDR2 is YSYEKL. As DNA, the CDR3 is TGCGCCAGCAGCCAAGTGGGGCCCAACTATGGCTACACCTTC. Protein sequence: CASSQVGPNYGYTF.

The chain is built from TRBV13 and TRBJ2-5, with D uncertain. With 0 bases removed from V and 11 bases from J, the gap between germline ends came to 19 bases. This CDR3 comprises 15 residues. CDR1 is PRHDT and CDR2 is FYEKMQ in the germline V gene (reference sequence). The CDR3 bases are TGTGCCAGCAGCTTAGGCCTCCAAAACCCCGCTGAGCAGTACTTC. Its translation: CASSLGLQNPAEQYF.

V is TRBV27 and J is TRBJ2-2; TRBD1 matches at 7 bases. Germline assignment: CDR1 MNHEY and CDR2 SMNVEV (reference sequence). This CDR3 has 14 residues. The V gene end was trimmed by 5 bases and the J gene end by 6 bases; junction bases not matched to a gene: 6. The CDR3 bases are TGTGCCAGCAGTGCCTACGGACAGGCCGGGGAGCTGTTTTTT. Amino acid sequence: CASSAYGQAGELFF.

This clonotype has a handful of counts. The chain employs TRBV12-3 or TRBV12-4 and TRBJ1-2; D might be TRBD1 (6 bases). Trimming took off 1 base at V and 6 bases at J, with 18 bases between the two ends. CDR3 length equals 16 residues. CDR3 sequence: CASSLGREGRGNGYTF. The CDR3 DNA sequence: TGTGCCAGCAGTTTAGGGAGGGAGGGCAGGGGAAATGGCTACACCTTC.

This clonotype showed up many times. The V and J genes are TRBV12-3 or TRBV12-4 and TRBJ2-1, with D possibly matching TRBD2 (5 bases). Deletions cut 6 bases from V and 8 bases from J, with 11 bases between. The CDR3 loop spans 12 amino acids. CDR3 amino acids: CASSPLRDEQFF. For the CDR3, the DNA is TGTGCCAGCAGCCCCTTGAGGGATGAGCAGTTCTTC.

The chain joins TRBV6-2 or TRBV6-3 to TRBJ2-7, with 8 bases matching TRBD2. Germline V gives CDR1 MNHEY, CDR2 SVGEGT. The CDR3 consists of 15 residues. With V trimmed by 3 bases and J by 7 bases, 11 bases remained unmatched. CDR3 sequence reads: CASSYGTRGSNEQYF. CDR3 DNA sequence: TGTGCCAGCAGTTATGGGACTAGGGGGTCGAATGAGCAGTACTTC.